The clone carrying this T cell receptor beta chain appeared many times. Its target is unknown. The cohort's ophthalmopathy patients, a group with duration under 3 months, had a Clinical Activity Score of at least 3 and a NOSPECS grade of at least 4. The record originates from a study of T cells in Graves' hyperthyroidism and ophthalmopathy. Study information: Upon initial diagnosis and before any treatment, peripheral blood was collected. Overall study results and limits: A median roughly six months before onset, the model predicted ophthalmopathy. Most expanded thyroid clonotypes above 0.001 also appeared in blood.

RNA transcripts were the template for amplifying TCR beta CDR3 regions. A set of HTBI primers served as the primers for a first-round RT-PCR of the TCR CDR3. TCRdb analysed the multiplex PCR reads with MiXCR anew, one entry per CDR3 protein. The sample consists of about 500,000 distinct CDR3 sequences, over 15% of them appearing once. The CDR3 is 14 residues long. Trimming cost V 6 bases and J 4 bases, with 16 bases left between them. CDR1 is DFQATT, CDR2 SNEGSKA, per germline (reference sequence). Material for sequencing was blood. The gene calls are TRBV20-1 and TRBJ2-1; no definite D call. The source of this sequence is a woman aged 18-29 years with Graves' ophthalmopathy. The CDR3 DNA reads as TGCAGTGCCGGCCAATCCCGAGGATACAATGAGCAGTTCTTC. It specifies CSAGQSRGYNEQFF.